This paragraph reports one T cell receptor beta chain. Its antigen remains unidentified. The data were obtained in a study of siplizumab effects on memory and regulatory T cells. Study-wide points: Naive T cells appeared more varied than memory cells and looked like key alloresponse contributors. In roughly 80-95% of proliferating CD4+ or CD8+ clones, a naive or memory phenotype could not be assigned. It was never confirmed that proliferating Tregs from siplizumab cultures were suppressive.

The CDR3 contains 15 residues. CDR1 is MNHNY, CDR2 SVGAGI, per germline (reference sequence). V was pared by 0 bases and J by 5 bases, with 14 bases between. Produced via immunoSEQ multiplex PCR; TCRdb's table is partial and in-frame only. Found here are more than 50,000 clones, approximately 93% of them singletons; the top ten hold less than 45%. The receptor comes from a human donor in good health. The chain is built from TRBV6-6 and TRBJ2-7, with D perhaps matching TRBD2 (6 bases). The sequenced sample was CD8+ T cells sorted from blood. The CDR3 spells CASSYSGGARDEQYF. CDR3 DNA sequence: TGTGCCAGCAGTTACTCAGGCGGGGCGAGGGACGAGCAGTACTTC.